Listed below are T cell receptor beta chains from one sample, sequenced in a study of cytomegalovirus exposure and HLA in healthy donors. Assay used: immunoSEQ multiplex PCR; TCRdb lists only in-frame clones, some missing. This table has 180,000 or so clones, roughly 79% appearing once. Specimen: PBMCs. These receptor sequences come from a woman aged 25-40 years in good health and CMV-seropositive. Each CDR3 is given with its conserved first and last residue. A D gene is named only where the DNA matches it firmly. Clone sizes are given selectively: once, few, many, or a class where the clone is expanded.

TRBJ2-3 | TRBV5-1 | NA | TRBD1 | CASSGTGAWASTDTQYF | TGCGCCAGCAGCGGGACAGGGGCGTGGGCTAGCACAGATACGCAGTATTTT
TRBJ1-1 | TRBV30 | NA | NA | CAWSVGGLSNTEAFF | TGTGCCTGGAGTGTAGGGGGTTTATCAAACACTGAAGCTTTCTTT
TRBJ1-1 | TRBV19 | once | NA | CASSLQLNTEAFF | TGTGCCAGTAGCCTACAGCTAAACACTGAAGCTTTCTTT
TRBJ2-4 | TRBV18 | NA | NA | CASSPDEGNIQYF | TGTGCCAGCTCACCGGACGAGGGAAACATTCAGTACTTC
TRBJ1-5 | TRBV19 | NA | NA | CASSMGVINQPQHF | TGTGCCAGTAGTATGGGAGTCATCAATCAGCCCCAGCATTTT
TRBJ2-5 | TRBV7-2 | NA | TRBD1 | CASSVLTGEETQYF | TGTGCCAGCAGCGTACTTACAGGGGAAGAGACCCAGTACTTC
TRBJ2-6 | TRBV30 | once | NA | CAWSIGPGANVLTF | TGTGCCTGGAGTATCGGTCCCGGGGCCAACGTCCTGACTTTC
TRBJ1-3 | TRBV2 | NA | NA | CASSEWQGNTIYF | TGTGCCAGCAGTGAGTGGCAGGGGAACACCATATATTTT
TRBJ2-1 | TRBV6-1 | NA | TRBD2 | CASGELAGGPNEQFF | TGTGCCAGCGGGGAACTAGCGGGGGGGCCAAATGAGCAGTTCTTC
TRBJ2-7 | TRBV6-1 | NA | NA | CASSETDYEQYF | TGTGCCAGCAGTGAAACTGACTACGAGCAGTACTTC
TRBJ2-1 | TRBV7-9 | NA | NA | CASSLAGDSEQFF | TGTGCCAGCAGCTTAGCGGGTGACAGTGAGCAGTTCTTC
TRBJ1-1 | TRBV15 | NA | NA | CATSKGLGGVEAFF | TGTGCCACCAGCAAGGGCCTAGGGGGGGTTGAGGCTTTCTTT
TRBJ1-3 | TRBV9 | NA | NA | CASGEVLSGNTIYF | TGTGCCAGCGGGGAGGTGCTCAGTGGAAACACCATATATTTT
TRBJ2-2 | TRBV5-4 | NA | TRBD2 | CASSLALAGDTGELFF | TGTGCCAGCAGCTTGGCCCTAGCGGGAGACACCGGGGAGCTGTTTTTT
TRBJ2-1 | TRBV5-1 | NA | TRBD2 | CASSLVGTSTYNEQFF | TGCGCCAGCAGCTTGGTGGGGACTAGCACCTACAATGAGCAGTTCTTC
TRBJ2-7 | TRBV19 | NA | NA | CASRTGSSYEQYF | TGTGCCAGTAGAACGGGGAGCTCCTACGAGCAGTACTTC
TRBJ1-4 | TRBV6-5 | once | TRBD1 | CASSPGGWQKLFF | TGTGCCAGCAGTCCAGGGGGCTGGCAGAAACTGTTTTTT
TRBJ1-1 | TRBV29-1 | NA | NA | CSVRAIQGSNTEAFF | TGCAGCGTTCGCGCTATCCAGGGATCGAACACTGAAGCTTTCTTT
TRBJ2-7 | TRBV6-5 | NA | TRBD1 | CASRPGTGYEQYF | TGTGCCAGTCGTCCCGGGACAGGCTACGAGCAGTACTTC
TRBJ1-1 | TRBV7-2 | NA | TRBD1 | CASSLGRGQGTFF | TGTGCCAGCAGCTTAGGAAGGGGGCAGGGAACTTTCTTT
TRBJ1-5 | TRBV30 | few | NA | CAWSPGDPSQPQHF | TGTGCCTGGAGTCCGGGGGACCCTAGTCAGCCCCAGCATTTT
TRBJ1-2 | TRBV7-2 | NA | NA | CASSHYSQGNYGYTF | TGTGCCAGCAGCCATTACAGTCAGGGAAACTATGGCTACACCTTC
TRBJ2-7 | TRBV28 | NA | TRBD1 | CASRLTPGQGSEQYF | TGTGCCAGCAGACTTACACCGGGACAGGGTTCCGAGCAGTACTTC
TRBJ2-7 | TRBV5-6 | NA | NA | CASSLASFSYGPYEQYF | TGTGCCAGCAGCTTGGCTAGTTTTTCTTACGGCCCCTACGAGCAGTACTTC
TRBJ1-5 | TRBV2 | many | NA | CASSKGNSNQPQHF | TGTGCCAGCAGTAAGGGGAATAGCAATCAGCCCCAGCATTTT
TRBJ2-2 | TRBV5-4 | NA | NA | CASSSEVANTGELFF | TGTGCCAGCAGCTCCGAAGTAGCGAACACCGGGGAGCTGTTTTTT
TRBJ2-2 | TRBV5-6 | NA | TRBD2 | CASSLWGGTGELFF | TGTGCCAGCAGCTTATGGGGAGGGACCGGGGAGCTGTTTTTT
TRBJ2-6 | TRBV6-5 | NA | NA | CASSWSVGANVLTF | TGTGCCAGCAGTTGGTCGGTCGGGGCCAACGTCCTGACTTTC
TRBJ2-7 | TRBV6-5 | once | NA | CAGGEPAYEQYF | TGTGCCGGTGGGGAGCCCGCCTACGAGCAGTACTTC
TRBJ2-1 | TRBV4-3 | NA | NA | CASSQGVGQYNEQFF | TGCGCCAGCAGCCAAGGCGTGGGGCAGTACAATGAGCAGTTCTTC
TRBJ1-5 | TRBV15 | NA | NA | CATSRRKWGDHQPQHF | TGTGCCACCAGCAGGCGTAAGTGGGGGGATCATCAGCCCCAGCATTTT
TRBJ2-5 | TRBV2 | NA | TRBD2 | CASSGSGRETQYF | TGTGCCAGCAGTGGTAGCGGGAGAGAGACCCAGTACTTC
TRBJ1-2 | TRBV5-6 | once | TRBD1 | CASSHGQGRERTF | TGTGCCAGCAGCCACGGACAGGGTCGGGAACGCACCTTC
TRBJ1-2 | TRBV6-5 | NA | NA | CASSLGGAYGYTF | TGTGCCAGCAGCCTGGGGGGGGCCTATGGCTACACCTTC
TRBJ2-7 | TRBV7-7 | once | NA | CASSPRAGNEQYF | TGTGCCAGCAGCCCGCGTGCAGGAAACGAGCAGTACTTC
TRBJ1-2 | TRBV7-2 | NA | NA | CASSPQNRNYGYTF | TGTGCCAGCAGCCCTCAAAACAGAAACTATGGCTACACCTTC